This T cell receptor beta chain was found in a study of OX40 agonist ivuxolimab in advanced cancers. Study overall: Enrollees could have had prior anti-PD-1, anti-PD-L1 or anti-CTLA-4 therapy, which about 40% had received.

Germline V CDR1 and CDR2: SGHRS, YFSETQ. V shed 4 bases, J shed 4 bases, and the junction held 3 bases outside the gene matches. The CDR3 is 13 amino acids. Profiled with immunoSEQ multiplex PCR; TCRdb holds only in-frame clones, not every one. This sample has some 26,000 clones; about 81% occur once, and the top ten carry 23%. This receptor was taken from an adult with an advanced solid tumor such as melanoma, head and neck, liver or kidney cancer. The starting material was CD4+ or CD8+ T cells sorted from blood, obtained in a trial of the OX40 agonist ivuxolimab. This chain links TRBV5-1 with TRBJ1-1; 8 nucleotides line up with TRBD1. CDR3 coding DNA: TGCGCCAGCAGCGGGGGACAGGCCACTGAAGCTTTCTTT. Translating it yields CASSGGQATEAFF.